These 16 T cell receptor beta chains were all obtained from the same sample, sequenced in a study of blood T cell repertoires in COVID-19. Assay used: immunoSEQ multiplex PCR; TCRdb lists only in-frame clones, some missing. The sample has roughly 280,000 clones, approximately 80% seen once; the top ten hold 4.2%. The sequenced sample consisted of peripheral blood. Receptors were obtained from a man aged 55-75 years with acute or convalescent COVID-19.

CDR3 amino acids: CASSELIAGGKVNTIYF. CDR3 DNA sequence: TGTGCCAGCAGTGAACTGATCGCAGGGGGCAAGGTAAACACCATATATTTT. The V call is TRBV6-1, the J call TRBJ1-3; 8 nucleotides align to TRBD1. There are 17 residues in the CDR3. J gave up 6 bases and V 2 bases, and 12 bases lay outside the gene matches. Germline CDR1 MNHNS, CDR2 SASEGT.

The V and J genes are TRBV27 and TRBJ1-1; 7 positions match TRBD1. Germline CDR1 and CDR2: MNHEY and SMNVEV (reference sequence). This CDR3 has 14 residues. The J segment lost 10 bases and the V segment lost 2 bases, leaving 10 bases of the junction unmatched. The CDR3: CASSLVGGNEGAFF. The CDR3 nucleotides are TGTGCCAGCAGTTTAGTAGGGGGCAACGAAGGAGCTTTCTTT.

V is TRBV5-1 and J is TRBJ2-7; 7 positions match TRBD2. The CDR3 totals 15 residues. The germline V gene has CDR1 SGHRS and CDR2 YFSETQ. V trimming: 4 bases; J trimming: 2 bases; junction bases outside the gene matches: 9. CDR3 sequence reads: CASSPGASGTYEQYF. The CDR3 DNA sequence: TGCGCCAGCAGCCCCGGGGCTAGCGGTACCTACGAGCAGTACTTC.

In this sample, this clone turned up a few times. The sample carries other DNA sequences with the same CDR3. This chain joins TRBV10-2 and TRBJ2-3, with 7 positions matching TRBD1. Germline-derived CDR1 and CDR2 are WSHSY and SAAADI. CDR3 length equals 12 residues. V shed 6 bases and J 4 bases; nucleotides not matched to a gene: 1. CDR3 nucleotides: TGCGCCAGCAGGACAGGGTCAGATACGCAGTATTTT. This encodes CASRTGSDTQYF.

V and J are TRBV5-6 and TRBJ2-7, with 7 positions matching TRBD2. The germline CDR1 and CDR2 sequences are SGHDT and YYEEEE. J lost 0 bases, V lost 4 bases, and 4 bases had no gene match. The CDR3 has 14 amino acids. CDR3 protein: CASSGGLPSYEQYF. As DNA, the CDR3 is TGTGCCAGCAGCGGGGGACTACCCTCCTACGAGCAGTACTTC.

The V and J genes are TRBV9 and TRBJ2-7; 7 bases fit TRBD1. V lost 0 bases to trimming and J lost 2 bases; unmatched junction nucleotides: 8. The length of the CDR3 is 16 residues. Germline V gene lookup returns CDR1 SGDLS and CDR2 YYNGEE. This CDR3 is CASSVDPGTDAYEQYF. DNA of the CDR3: TGTGCCAGCAGCGTAGACCCCGGGACAGACGCCTACGAGCAGTACTTC. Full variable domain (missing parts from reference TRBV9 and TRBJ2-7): DSGVTQTPKHLITATGQRVTLRCSPRSGDLSVYWYQQSLDQGLQFLIQYYNGEERAKGNILERFSAQQFPDLHSELNLSSLELGDSALYFCASSVDPGTDAYEQYFGPGTRLTVT.

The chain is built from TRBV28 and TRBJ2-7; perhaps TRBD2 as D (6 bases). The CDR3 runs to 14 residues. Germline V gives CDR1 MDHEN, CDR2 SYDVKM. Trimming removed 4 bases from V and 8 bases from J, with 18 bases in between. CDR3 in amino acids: CASSSVSGYIQQYF. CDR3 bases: TGTGCCAGCAGTTCGGTTAGCGGATATATACAGCAGTACTTC.

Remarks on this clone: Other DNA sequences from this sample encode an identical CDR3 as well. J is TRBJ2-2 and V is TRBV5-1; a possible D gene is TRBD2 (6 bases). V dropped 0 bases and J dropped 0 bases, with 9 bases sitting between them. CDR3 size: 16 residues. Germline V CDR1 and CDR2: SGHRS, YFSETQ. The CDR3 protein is CASSLAGGANTGELFF. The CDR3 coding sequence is TGCGCCAGCAGCTTGGCTGGCGGGGCGAACACCGGGGAGCTGTTTTTT. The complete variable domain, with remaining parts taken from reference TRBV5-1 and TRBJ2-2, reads KAGVTQTPRYLIKTRGQQVTLSCSPISGHRSVSWYQQTPGQGLQFLFEYFSETQRNKGNFPGRFSGRQFSNSRSEMNVSTLELGDSALYLCASSLAGGANTGELFFGEGSRLTVL.

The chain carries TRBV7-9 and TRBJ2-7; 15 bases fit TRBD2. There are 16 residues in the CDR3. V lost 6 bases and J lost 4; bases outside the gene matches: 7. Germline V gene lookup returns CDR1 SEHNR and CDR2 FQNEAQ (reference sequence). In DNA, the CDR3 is TGTGCCAGCAGTCCCCTCGGACTAGCGGGGGGGTACGAGCAGTACTTC. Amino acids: CASSPLGLAGGYEQYF.

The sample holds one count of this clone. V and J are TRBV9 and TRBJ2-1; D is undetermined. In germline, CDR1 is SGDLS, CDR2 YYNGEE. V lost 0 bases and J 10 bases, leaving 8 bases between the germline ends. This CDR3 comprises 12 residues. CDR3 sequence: CASSVVPQEQFF. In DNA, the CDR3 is TGTGCCAGCAGCGTAGTACCCCAGGAGCAGTTCTTC. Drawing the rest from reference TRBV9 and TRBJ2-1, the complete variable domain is DSGVTQTPKHLITATGQRVTLRCSPRSGDLSVYWYQQSLDQGLQFLIQYYNGEERAKGNILERFSAQQFPDLHSELNLSSLELGDSALYFCASSVVPQEQFFGPGTRLTVL.

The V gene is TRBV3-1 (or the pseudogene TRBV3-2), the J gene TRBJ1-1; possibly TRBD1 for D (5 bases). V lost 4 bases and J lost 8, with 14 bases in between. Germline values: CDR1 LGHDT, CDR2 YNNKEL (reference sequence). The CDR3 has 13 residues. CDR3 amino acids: CASSLQGGREAFF. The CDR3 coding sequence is TGTGCCAGCAGCCTCCAGGGTGGGCGGGAAGCTTTCTTT.

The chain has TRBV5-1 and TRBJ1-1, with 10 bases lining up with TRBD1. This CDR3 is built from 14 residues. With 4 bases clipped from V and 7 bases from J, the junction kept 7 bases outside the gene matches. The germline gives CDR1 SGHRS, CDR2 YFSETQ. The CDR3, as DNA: TGCGCCAGCAGCCCGGGACAGGGGCGAGGTGAAGCTTTCTTT. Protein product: CASSPGQGRGEAFF. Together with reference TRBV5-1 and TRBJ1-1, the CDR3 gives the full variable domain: KAGVTQTPRYLIKTRGQQVTLSCSPISGHRSVSWYQQTPGQGLQFLFEYFSETQRNKGNFPGRFSGRQFSNSRSEMNVSTLELGDSALYLCASSPGQGRGEAFFGQGTRLTVV.

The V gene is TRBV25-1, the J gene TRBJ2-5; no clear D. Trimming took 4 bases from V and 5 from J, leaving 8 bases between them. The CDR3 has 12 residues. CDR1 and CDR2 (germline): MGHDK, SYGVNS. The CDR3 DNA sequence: TGTGCCAGCAGTGCAGGTCGGGAGACCCAGTACTTC. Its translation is CASSAGRETQYF.

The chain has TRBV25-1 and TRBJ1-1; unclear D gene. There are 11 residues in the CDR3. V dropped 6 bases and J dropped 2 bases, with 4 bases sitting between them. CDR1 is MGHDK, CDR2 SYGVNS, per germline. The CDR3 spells CASSQNTEAFF. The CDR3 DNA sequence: TGTGCCAGCAGCCAAAACACTGAAGCTTTCTTT.

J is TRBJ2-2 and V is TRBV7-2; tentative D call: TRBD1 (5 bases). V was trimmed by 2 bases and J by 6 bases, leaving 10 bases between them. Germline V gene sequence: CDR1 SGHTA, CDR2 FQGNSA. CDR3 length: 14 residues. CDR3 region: CASSLSGLSGELFF. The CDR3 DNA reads TGTGCCAGCAGCTTATCAGGGCTGTCCGGGGAGCTGTTTTTT.

This chain's CDR3 is CASSPSGGASQPQHF. The DNA of the CDR3 is TGTGCCAGCAGCCCGAGTGGGGGGGCCAGCCAGCCCCAGCATTTT. This chain links TRBV11-3 with TRBJ1-5; perhaps TRBD1 as D (6 bases). Germline V gene sequence: CDR1 SGHNT, CDR2 YENEEA. There are 15 residues in the CDR3. The V and J ends lost 5 bases and 7 bases respectively, with 18 bases between them.